This T cell receptor (beta chain) was retrieved from a study of blood T cells in healthy people across ages. Primers used in a second PCR of roughly 6 to 11 cycles were a sample-barcoded 5' primer and a J-beta primer mix. MiXCR, applied by TCRdb to the 5' RACE reads, yields one record per CDR3 protein. The sample includes over 1,200,000 distinct CDR3 sequences, roughly 64% seen only once; the top ten take more than 6%. There are 13 residues in the CDR3. Germline V gene data show CDR1 as DFQATT and CDR2 as SNEGSKA (reference sequence). V lost 7 bases, J lost 6 bases, and 6 bases stayed unmatched. This clonotype was counted a single time. The antigen is unknown. Regarding the study as a whole: Estimates drawn from one million T cells were deemed to understate diversity. Leaving the PBMCs unsorted stopped any conclusive comparison of naive versus antigen-experienced cells. Roughly linear declines in TCR beta diversity per million T cells occurred with age.

The source material was blood. The source is a man aged 18 to 30 in good health. The rearrangement links TRBV20-1 to TRBJ2-3; 11 bases line up with TRBD2. Written as DNA, the CDR3 is TGCAGTGTCCCTAGCGGGGGGTCGGATACGCAGTATTTT. Translating it yields CSVPSGGSDTQYF.